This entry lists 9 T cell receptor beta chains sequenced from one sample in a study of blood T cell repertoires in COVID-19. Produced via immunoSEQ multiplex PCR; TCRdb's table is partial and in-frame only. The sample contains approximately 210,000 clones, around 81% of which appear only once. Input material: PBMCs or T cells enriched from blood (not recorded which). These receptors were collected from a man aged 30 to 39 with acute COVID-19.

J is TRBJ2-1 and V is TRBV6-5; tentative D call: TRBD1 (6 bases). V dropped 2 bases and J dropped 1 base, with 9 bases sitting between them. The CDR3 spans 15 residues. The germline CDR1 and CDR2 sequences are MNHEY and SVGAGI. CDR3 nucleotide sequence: TGTGCCAGCAGTTACGACAGGTCTTCCTACAATGAGCAGTTCTTC. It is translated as CASSYDRSSYNEQFF.

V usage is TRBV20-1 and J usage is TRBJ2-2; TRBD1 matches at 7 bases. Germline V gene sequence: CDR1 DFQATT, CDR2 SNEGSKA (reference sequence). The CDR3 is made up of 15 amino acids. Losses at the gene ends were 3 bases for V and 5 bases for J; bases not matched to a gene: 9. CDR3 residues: CSASSTGITTGELFF. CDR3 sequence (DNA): TGCAGTGCTAGTTCGACAGGGATAACGACCGGGGAGCTGTTTTTT.

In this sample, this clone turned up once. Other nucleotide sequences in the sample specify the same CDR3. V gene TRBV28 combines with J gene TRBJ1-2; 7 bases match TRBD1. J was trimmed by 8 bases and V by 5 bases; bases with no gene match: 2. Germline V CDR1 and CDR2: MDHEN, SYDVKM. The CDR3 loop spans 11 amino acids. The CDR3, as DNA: TGTGCCAGCAGTGACAGGGACGGCTACACCTTC. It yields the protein CASSDRDGYTF.

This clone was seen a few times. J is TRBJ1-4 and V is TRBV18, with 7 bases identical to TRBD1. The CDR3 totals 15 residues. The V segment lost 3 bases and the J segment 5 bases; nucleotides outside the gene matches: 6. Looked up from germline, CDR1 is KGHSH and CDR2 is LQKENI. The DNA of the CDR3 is TGTGCCAGCTCACCGAAGACAGGGTCCAATGAAAAACTGTTTTTT. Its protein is CASSPKTGSNEKLFF. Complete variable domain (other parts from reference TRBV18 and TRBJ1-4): NAGVMQNPRHLVRRRGQEARLRCSPMKGHSHVYWYRQLPEEGLKFMVYLQKENIIDESGMPKERFSAEFPKEGPSILRIQQVVRGDSAAYFCASSPKTGSNEKLFFGSGTQLSVL.

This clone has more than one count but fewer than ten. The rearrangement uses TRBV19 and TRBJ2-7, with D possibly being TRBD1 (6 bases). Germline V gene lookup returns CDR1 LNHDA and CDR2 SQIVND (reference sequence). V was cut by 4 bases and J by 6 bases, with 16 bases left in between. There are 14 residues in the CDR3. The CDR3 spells CASSNQGHLAEQYF. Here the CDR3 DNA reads TGTGCCAGTAGTAACCAGGGACACCTTGCCGAGCAGTACTTC. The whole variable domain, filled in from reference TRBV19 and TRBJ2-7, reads DGGITQSPKYLFRKEGQNVTLSCEQNLNHDAMYWYRQDPGQGLRLIYYSQIVNDFQKGDIAEGYSVSREKKESFPLTVTSAQKNPTAFYLCASSNQGHLAEQYFGPGTRLTVT.

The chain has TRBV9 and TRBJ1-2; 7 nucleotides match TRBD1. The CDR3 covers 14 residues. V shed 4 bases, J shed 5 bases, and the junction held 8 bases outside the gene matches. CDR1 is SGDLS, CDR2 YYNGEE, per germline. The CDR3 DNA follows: TGTGCCAGCAGCAGAGCCGGGACAGAGTATGGCTACACCTTC. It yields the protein CASSRAGTEYGYTF.

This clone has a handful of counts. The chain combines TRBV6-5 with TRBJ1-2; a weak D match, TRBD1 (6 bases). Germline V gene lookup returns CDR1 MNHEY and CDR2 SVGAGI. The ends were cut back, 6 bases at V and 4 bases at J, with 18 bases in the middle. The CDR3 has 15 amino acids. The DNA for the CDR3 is TGTGCCAGCAGCCCCACAGGGCTTTCTGGCTATGGCTACACCTTC. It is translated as CASSPTGLSGYGYTF.

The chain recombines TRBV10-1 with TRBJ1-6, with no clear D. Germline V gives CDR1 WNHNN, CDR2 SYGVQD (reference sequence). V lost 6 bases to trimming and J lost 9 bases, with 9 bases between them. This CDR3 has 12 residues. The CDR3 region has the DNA TGCGCCAGCAGGGAGCAACTTTCACCCCTCCACTTT. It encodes CASREQLSPLHF.

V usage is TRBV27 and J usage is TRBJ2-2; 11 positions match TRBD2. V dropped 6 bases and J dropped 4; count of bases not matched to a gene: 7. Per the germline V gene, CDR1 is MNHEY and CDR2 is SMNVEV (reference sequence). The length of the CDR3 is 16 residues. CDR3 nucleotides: TGTGCCAGCAGACCTACTAGCGGGGGTATCACCGGGGAGCTGTTTTTT. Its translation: CASRPTSGGITGELFF.